A selection of T cell receptor beta chains follows, all from one sample in a study of blood T cell repertoires in COVID-19. Sequencing was performed with immunoSEQ multiplex PCR; in TCRdb, only in-frame clones are kept and a portion is missing. The table has about 80,000 clones, 60% to 85% seen once. The material sequenced was peripheral blood. These receptors were taken from a human donor in a cohort sampled during active COVID-19. The CDR3 runs from the conserved cysteine through the conserved F or W. Fields, in order: V gene, J gene, D gene, CDR3 protein. A D gene is named only where the DNA matches it firmly.

TRBV19	TRBJ1-2	TRBD1	CASGTGDNYGYTF
TRBV5-6	TRBJ2-2	NA	CASSWKPQVNTGELFF
TRBV19	TRBJ1-4	NA	CASSAKGREKLFF
TRBV27	TRBJ2-4	NA	CASRGQGLGENIQYF
TRBV2	TRBJ2-3	NA	CASSEDYKNTQYF
TRBV11-3	TRBJ2-4	TRBD2	CASSPSGGGISDIQYF
TRBV9	TRBJ2-3	NA	CASSPTEPGTDTQYF
TRBV12-5	TRBJ2-5	TRBD1	CASGLVLGYVAGGVRKETQYF
TRBV6-5	TRBJ2-5	TRBD2	CASSYLGTIQETQYF
TRBV4-1	TRBJ1-6	NA	CASSLGSSYNSPLHF
TRBV3-1/TRBV3-2	TRBJ2-1	TRBD2	CASSQDLAGGLREQFF
TRBV5-1	TRBJ2-3	NA	CASSFQRGGTDTQYF
TRBV2	TRBJ2-7	NA	CARSVGLSYEQYF
TRBV7-3	TRBJ2-5	NA	CASSNNQETQYF
TRBV7-6	TRBJ2-3	NA	CASSLTGLTDTQYF
TRBV28	TRBJ2-5	NA	CASSTQPSQETQYF
TRBV28	TRBJ2-5	TRBD1	CASNDRGRETQYF
TRBV27	TRBJ2-5	NA	CASSRTGRPETQYF
TRBV27	TRBJ1-5	TRBD1	CASSFGPGGQPQHF
TRBV2	TRBJ2-7	TRBD2	CASSPGLAGTF
TRBV4-1	TRBJ1-3	TRBD1	CASSQDPTGRGNTIYF
TRBV5-6	TRBJ1-2	NA	CASSLDQNGYTF
TRBV9	TRBJ2-1	TRBD2	CASSAQTSGKYNEQFF
TRBV9	TRBJ2-7	TRBD2	CASSRGVIYEQYF
TRBV6-1	TRBJ2-1	TRBD2	CASSEDIAGGPHEQFF
TRBV6-1	TRBJ2-7	NA	CASSDGVIGEQYF
TRBV18	TRBJ1-4	TRBD1	CASSRTGGERGEKLFF
TRBV10-3	TRBJ1-3	NA	CAISEKVAGAGNTIYF
TRBV6-5	TRBJ2-5	NA	CASSYEEGQETQYF
TRBV18	TRBJ1-5	TRBD1	CASSPGTANQPQHF
TRBV19	TRBJ2-5	NA	CASKGDSHVETQYF
TRBV5-5	TRBJ1-1	NA	CASSPGQTMNTEAFF
TRBV3-1/TRBV3-2	TRBJ1-5	NA	CASSPPYDRNQPQHF
TRBV5-1	TRBJ1-3	TRBD1	CASSVQGAPSGNTIYF
TRBV6-5	TRBJ2-1	TRBD2	CASSYSPGLAGNEQFF
TRBV11-3	TRBJ1-1	NA	CASSPREGMNTEAFF
TRBV9	TRBJ2-4	NA	CASSGGTWEITKNIQYF
TRBV19	TRBJ1-6	NA	CASSRTGSESPLHF
TRBV30	TRBJ2-3	NA	CAWSVRRDTDTQYF
TRBV18	TRBJ1-4	NA	CASSPTYSTNEKLFF
TRBV6-1	TRBJ1-3	NA	CASSEYSGNTIYF
TRBV24-1	TRBJ1-5	NA	CATSDGYREPQHF
TRBV28	TRBJ2-2	TRBD1	CASYAPGTGVTGELFF
TRBV4-1	TRBJ2-7	NA	CASSLTISSYEQYF
TRBV5-1	TRBJ2-5	NA	CASSGSSTQETQYF
TRBV28	TRBJ2-1	TRBD1	CASSPAGGAYNEQFF
TRBV5-6	TRBJ2-3	TRBD2	CASSLSGTSRDTQYF
TRBV10-3	TRBJ2-2	TRBD1	CAISAHRGNTGELFF